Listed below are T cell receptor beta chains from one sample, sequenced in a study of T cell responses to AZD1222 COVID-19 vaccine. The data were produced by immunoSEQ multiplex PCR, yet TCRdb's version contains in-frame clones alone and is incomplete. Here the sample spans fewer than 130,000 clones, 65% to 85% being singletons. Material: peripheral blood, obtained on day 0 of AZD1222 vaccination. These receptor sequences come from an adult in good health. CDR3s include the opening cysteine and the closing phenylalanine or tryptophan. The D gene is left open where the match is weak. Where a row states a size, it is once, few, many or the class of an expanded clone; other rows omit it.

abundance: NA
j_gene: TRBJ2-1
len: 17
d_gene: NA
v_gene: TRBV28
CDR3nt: TGTGCCAGCAGTTCGTCGAAACAGGGATCGGGCTACAATGAGCAGTTCTTC
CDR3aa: CASSSSKQGSGYNEQFF

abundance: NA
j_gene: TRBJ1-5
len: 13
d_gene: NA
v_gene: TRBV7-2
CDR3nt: TGTGCCAGCAGCAGGGGGTCTAATCAGCCCCAGCATTTT
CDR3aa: CASSRGSNQPQHF

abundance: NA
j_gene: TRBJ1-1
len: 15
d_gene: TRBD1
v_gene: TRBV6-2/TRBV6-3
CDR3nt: TGTGCCAGCAGTTACTCAACAGGGGTTGTCACTGAAGCTTTCTTT
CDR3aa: CASSYSTGVVTEAFF

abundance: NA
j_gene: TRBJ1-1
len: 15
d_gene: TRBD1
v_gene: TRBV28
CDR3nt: TGTGCCAGCAGTAGACCGACAGGGACGAACACTGAAGCTTTCTTT
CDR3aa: CASSRPTGTNTEAFF

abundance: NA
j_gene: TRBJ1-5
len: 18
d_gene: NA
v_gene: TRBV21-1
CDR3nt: TGTGCCAGCAGCTGCAAGTTCGGGCGAGATAATAGGGGTCAGCCCCAGCATTTT
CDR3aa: CASSCKFGRDNRGQPQHF

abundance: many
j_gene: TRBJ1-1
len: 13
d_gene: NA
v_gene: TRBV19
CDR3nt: TGTGCCAGTAGTTCATACAGCAACACTGAAGCTTTCTTT
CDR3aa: CASSSYSNTEAFF

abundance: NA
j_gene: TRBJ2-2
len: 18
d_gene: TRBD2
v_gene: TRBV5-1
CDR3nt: TGCGCCAGCAGCTCTGCGGTAGCGGGGGGGCGAGGCACCGGGGAGCTGTTTTTT
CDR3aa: CASSSAVAGGRGTGELFF

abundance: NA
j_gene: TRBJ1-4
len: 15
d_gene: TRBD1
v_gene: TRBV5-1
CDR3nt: TGCGCCAGCAGCTCACAGGGGCAGACTAATGAAAAACTGTTTTTT
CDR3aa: CASSSQGQTNEKLFF

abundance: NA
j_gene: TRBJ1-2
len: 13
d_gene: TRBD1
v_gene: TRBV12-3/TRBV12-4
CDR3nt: TGTGCCAGCAGTCCTGGACAGGGGATTCGCTACACCTTC
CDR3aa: CASSPGQGIRYTF

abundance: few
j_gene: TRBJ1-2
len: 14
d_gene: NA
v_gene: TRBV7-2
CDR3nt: TGTGCCAGCAGCTTAGATGGGAGGGACTATGGCTACACCTTC
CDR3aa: CASSLDGRDYGYTF

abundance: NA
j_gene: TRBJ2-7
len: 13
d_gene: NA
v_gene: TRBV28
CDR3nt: TGTGCCAGCAGTTTAGGACAGACGGGCGAGCAGTACTTC
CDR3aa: CASSLGQTGEQYF

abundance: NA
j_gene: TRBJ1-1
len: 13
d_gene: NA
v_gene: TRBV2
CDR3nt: TGTGCCAGCAGTCCCCAGGGAGACACTGAAGCTTTCTTT
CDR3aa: CASSPQGDTEAFF

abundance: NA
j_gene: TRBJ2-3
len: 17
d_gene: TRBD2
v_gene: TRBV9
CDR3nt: TGTGCCAGCAGCGTCGATGGGGGCGGGAGGGCCCCAGATACGCAGTATTTT
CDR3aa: CASSVDGGGRAPDTQYF

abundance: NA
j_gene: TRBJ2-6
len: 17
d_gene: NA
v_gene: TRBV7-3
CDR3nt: TGTGCCAGCAGCTCCTCGGGACTCCGCTCTGGGGCCAACGTCCTGACTTTC
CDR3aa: CASSSSGLRSGANVLTF

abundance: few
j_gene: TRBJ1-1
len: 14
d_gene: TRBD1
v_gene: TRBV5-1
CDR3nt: TGCGCCAGCAGCTCCCAGGGGGCATACACTGAAGCTTTCTTT
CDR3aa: CASSSQGAYTEAFF

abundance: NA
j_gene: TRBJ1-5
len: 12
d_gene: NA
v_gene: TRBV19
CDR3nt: TGTGCCAGTAGTCTCGAGGGGCGGCCCCAGCATTTT
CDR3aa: CASSLEGRPQHF

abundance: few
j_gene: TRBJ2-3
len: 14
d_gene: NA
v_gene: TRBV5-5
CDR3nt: TGTGCCAGCAGCTCGGCCGAGGGCACAGATACGCAGTATTTT
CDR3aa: CASSSAEGTDTQYF

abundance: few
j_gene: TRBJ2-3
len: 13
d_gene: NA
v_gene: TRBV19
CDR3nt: TGTGCCAGCACTTTTCTCCTTGGTGGGATGCAGTATTTT
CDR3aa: CASTFLLGGMQYF

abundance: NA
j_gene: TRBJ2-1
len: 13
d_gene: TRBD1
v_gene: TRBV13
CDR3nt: TGTGCCAGCAGAGGACAGGCATACAATGAGCAGTTCTTC
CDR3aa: CASRGQAYNEQFF

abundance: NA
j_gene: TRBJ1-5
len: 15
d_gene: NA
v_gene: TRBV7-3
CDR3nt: TGTGCCAGCAGCTTAACAGGGGGAGGCAATCAGCCCCAGCATTTT
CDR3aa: CASSLTGGGNQPQHF

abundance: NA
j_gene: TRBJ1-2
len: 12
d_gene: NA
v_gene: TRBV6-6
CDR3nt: TGTGCCAGCGCAGCCGGGAGCTATGGCTACACCTTC
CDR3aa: CASAAGSYGYTF

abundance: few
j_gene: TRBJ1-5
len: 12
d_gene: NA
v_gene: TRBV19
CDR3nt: TGTGCCAGTAGTTATAGCAATCAGCCCCAGCATTTT
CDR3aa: CASSYSNQPQHF

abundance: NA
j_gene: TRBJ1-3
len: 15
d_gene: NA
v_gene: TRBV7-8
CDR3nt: TGTGCCAGCAGCTTAGGGGGGTCGGCTGGAAACACCATATATTTT
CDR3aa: CASSLGGSAGNTIYF

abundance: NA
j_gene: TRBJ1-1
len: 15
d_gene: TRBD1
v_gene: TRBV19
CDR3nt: TGTGCCAGTAGCACAGGGGGAACATGGAACACTGAAGCTTTCTTT
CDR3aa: CASSTGGTWNTEAFF

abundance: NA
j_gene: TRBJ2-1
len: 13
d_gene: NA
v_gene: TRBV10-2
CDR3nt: TGCGCCAGCGCCGGCCAGCGATACAATGAGCAGTTCTTC
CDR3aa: CASAGQRYNEQFF

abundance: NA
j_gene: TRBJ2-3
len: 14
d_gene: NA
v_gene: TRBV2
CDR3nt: TGTGCCAGCAGTGAAGATAGGAGGTCAGATACGCAGTATTTT
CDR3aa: CASSEDRRSDTQYF

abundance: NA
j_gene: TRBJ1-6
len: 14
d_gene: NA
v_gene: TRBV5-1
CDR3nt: TGCGCCAGCAGCTTGGGAGGAACTAATTCACCCCTCCACTTT
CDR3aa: CASSLGGTNSPLHF

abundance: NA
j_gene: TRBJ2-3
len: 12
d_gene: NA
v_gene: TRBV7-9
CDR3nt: TGTGCCAGCAGCTCCCACGTCGGTACGCAGTATTTT
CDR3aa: CASSSHVGTQYF

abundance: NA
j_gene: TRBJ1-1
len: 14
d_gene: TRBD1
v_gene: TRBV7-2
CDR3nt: TGTGCCAGCAGCTTAGGGACAGGGCTTCCTGAAGCTTTCTTT
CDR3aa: CASSLGTGLPEAFF

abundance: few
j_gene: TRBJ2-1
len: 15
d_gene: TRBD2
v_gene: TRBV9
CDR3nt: TGTGCCAGCAGCGTAGCGACTAGCTTATACAATGAGCAGTTCTTC
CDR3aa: CASSVATSLYNEQFF

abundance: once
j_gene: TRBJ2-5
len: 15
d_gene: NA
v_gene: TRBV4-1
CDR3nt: TGCGCCAGCAGCCAAGCAGAGACAGGACAAGAGACCCAGTACTTC
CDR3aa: CASSQAETGQETQYF

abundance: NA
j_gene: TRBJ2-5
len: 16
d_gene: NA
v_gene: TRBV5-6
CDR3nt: TGTGCCAGTAGTGTAATGGGGTCGGGGTACCAAGAGACCCAGTACTTC
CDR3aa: CASSVMGSGYQETQYF

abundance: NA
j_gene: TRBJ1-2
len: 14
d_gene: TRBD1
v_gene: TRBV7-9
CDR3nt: TGTGCCAGCAGCACCTCGGACAGGGGCTATGGCTACACCTTC
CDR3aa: CASSTSDRGYGYTF

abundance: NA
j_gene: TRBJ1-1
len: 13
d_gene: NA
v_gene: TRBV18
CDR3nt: TGTGCCAGCTCACCGGGACGTAACACTGAAGCTTTCTTT
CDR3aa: CASSPGRNTEAFF

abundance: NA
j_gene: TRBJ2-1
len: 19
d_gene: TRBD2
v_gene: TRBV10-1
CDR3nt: TGCGCCAGCAGTGCCAATCCTGGACTAGCGGGAGGCCGATACAATGAGCAGTTCTTC
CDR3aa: CASSANPGLAGGRYNEQFF

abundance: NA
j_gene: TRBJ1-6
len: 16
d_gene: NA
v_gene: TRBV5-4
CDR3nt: TGTGCCAGCAGCGGAAGGGGTGGATCCTATAATTCACCCCTCCACTTT
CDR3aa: CASSGRGGSYNSPLHF

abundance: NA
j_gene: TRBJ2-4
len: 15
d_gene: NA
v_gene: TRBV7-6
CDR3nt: TGTGCCAGCAGCCCCCTGCCCCCACTCCAAAACATTCAGTACTTC
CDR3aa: CASSPLPPLQNIQYF

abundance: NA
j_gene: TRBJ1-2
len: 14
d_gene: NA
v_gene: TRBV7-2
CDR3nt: TGTGCCAGCAGCAACTTCATAGCTAACTATGGCTACACCTTC
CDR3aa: CASSNFIANYGYTF

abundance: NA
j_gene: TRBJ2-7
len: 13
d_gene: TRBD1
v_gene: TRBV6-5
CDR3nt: TGTGCCTTATGGGGGACAGGGTCCCACGAGCAGTACTTC
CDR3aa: CALWGTGSHEQYF

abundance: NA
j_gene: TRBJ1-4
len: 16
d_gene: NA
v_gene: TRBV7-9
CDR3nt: TGTGCCAGCAGCCCCGTTGGGGAGCCAACTAATGAAAAACTGTTTTTT
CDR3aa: CASSPVGEPTNEKLFF

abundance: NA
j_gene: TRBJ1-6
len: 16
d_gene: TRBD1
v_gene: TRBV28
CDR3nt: TGTGCCAGCAGTCCGGGACAGGGTTCCTATAATTCACCCCTCCACTTT
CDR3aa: CASSPGQGSYNSPLHF

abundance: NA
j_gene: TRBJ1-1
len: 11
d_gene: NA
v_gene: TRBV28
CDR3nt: TGTGCCAGCATCCTAGACAGCGAAGCTTTCTTT
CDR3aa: CASILDSEAFF

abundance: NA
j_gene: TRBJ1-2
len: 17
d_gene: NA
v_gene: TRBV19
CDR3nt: TGTGCCAGTATCCCGAAAGGGGAACAGGATCACTACTATGGCTACACCTTC
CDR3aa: CASIPKGEQDHYYGYTF